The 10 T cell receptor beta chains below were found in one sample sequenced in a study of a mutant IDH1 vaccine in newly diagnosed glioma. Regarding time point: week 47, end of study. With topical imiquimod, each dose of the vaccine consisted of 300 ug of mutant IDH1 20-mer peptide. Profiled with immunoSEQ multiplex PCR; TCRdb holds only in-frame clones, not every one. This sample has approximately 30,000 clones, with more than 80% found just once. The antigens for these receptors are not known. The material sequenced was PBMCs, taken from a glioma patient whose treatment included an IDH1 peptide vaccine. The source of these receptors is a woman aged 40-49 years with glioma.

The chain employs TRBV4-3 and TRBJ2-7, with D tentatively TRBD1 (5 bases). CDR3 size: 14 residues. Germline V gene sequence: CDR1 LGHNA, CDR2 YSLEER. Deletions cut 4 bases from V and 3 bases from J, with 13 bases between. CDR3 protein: CASSPAQGNYEQYF. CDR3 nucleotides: TGCGCCAGCAGCCCAGCCCAGGGTAACTACGAGCAGTACTTC.

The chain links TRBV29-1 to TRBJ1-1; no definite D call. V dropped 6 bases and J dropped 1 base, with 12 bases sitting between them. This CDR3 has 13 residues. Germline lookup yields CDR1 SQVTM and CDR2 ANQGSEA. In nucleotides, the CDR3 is TGCAGCGTGACCGAATACAGGAACACTGAAGCTTTCTTT. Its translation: CSVTEYRNTEAFF. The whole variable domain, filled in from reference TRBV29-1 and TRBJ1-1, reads SAVISQKPSRDICQRGTSLTIQCQVDSQVTMMFWYRQQPGQSLTLIATANQGSEATYESGFVIDKFPISRPNLTFSTLTVSNMSPEDSSIYLCSVTEYRNTEAFFGQGTRLTVV.

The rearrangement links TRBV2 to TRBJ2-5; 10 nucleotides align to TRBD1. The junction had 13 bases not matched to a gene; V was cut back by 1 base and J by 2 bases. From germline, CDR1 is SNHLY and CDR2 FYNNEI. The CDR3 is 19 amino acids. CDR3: CASSEGRGGWDRGQETQYF. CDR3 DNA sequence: TGTGCCAGCAGTGAAGGAAGGGGAGGATGGGACAGGGGACAAGAGACCCAGTACTTC.

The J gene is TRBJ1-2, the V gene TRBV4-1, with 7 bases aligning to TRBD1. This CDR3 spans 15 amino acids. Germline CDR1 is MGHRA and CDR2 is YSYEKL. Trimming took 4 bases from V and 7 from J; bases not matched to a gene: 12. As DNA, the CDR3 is TGCGCCAGCAGCCTTAAGGAGGCAGGGGGAGGTGGCTACACCTTC. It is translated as CASSLKEAGGGGYTF.

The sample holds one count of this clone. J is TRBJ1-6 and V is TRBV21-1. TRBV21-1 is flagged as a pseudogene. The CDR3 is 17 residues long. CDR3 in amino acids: CASSKVYRVPYNSPLHF. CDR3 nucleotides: TGTGCCAGCAGCAAAGTTTATAGGGTCCCTTATAATTCACCCCTCCACTTT.

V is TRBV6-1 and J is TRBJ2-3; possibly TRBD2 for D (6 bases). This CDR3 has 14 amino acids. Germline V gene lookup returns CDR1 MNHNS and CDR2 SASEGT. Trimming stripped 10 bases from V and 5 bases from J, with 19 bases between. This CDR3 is CATKRRGTGDTQYF. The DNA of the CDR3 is TGTGCCACCAAGCGGCGGGGAACTGGAGATACGCAGTATTTT.

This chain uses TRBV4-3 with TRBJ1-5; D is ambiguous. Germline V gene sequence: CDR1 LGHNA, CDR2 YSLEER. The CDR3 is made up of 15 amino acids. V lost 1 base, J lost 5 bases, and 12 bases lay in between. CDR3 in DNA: TGCGCCAGCAGCCAAGTACACGGTACACATCAGCCCCAGCATTTT. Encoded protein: CASSQVHGTHQPQHF.

The CDR3 sequence is CASSDPRGSYGYTF. In nucleotides, the CDR3 is TGTGCCAGCAGTGACCCACGGGGGTCGTATGGCTACACCTTC. The chain is built from TRBV2 and TRBJ1-2; TRBD1 might be the D (5 bases). This CDR3 spans 14 amino acids. Deletions cut 3 bases from V and 5 bases from J, with 13 bases between. The germline V gene has CDR1 SNHLY and CDR2 FYNNEI.

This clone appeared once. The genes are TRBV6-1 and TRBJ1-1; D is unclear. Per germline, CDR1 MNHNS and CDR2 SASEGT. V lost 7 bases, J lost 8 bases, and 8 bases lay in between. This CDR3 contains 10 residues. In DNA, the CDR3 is TGTGCCAGCATTGAGTGGGAAGCTTTCTTT. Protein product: CASIEWEAFF.

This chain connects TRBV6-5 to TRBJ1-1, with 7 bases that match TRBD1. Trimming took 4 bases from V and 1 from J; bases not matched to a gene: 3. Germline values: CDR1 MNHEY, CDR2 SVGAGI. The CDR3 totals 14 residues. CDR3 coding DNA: TGTGCCAGCAGTTTTAGGGGGCAGAACACTGAAGCTTTCTTT. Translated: CASSFRGQNTEAFF.